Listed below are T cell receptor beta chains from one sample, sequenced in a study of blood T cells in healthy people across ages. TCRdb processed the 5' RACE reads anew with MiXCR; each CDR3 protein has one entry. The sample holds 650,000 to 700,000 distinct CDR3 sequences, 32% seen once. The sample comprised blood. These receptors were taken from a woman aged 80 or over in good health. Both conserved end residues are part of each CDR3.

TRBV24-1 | CATSDRDRGLRTETQYF
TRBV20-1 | CSAGTRGGPYYQQFF
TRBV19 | CASSTVGRDRRSTSGTDTQYF
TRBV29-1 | CSAGENGYTF
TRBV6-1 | CASSVSSGDTGELFF
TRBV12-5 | CASGLRDRVSEQYF
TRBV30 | CARSADSPPRAFF
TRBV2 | CASSFDRGSHYGYTF
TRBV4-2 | CASSQESGRDQPQHF
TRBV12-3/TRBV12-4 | CASSLATVRADVQYF
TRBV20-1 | CSARDPASSYNEQYF
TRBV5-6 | CASSLVGFYNEQFF
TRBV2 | CASSELVSGGLYNEQFF
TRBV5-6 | CASSLSDRVNTGELFF
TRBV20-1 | CSARTGQQETQYF
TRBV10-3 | CAISESGIVSGNTIYF
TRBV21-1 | CASSNPRTVGGSYEQYF
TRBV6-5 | CASSLRPGTGYNEQFF
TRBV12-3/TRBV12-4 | CASSLGQGGNYGYTF
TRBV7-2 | CASSSSRGKNIQYF
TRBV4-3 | CASSLKPRDRLQETQYF
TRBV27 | CASRSPDRLLGEQFF
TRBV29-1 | CSVEDPLAGGREKLFF
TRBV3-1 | CASSQGRGLAGYNEQFF
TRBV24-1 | CATGIPKGSYNEQFF
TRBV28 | CASSNRQGARYYGYTF
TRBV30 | CAWYRMNTEAFF
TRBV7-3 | CASSKLAAGTEAFF
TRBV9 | CASSLRDRGFQETQYF
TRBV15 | CATSREGVSYEQYF